This TCR beta chain was found in a study of blood T cell repertoires in COVID-19. This CDR3 has 15 amino acids. Germline V gene data show CDR1 as SGDLS and CDR2 as YYNGEE. V was cut by 0 bases and J by 7 bases, with 14 bases left in between. In the original processing: Estimated nucleated cell counts came from reference gene primer amplification. Produced via immunoSEQ multiplex PCR; TCRdb's table is partial and in-frame only. The V and J calls and clone size were taken over from that table, and D and trimming were inferred from the DNA. The sample yields over 150,000 clones, under 90% seen once. This TCR was sampled from a human donor in a cohort sampled during active COVID-19. Sequenced sample: peripheral blood. The gene calls are TRBV9 and TRBJ1-5, with no clear D. The CDR3 sequence is CASSVGWGGEQPQHF. CDR3 sequence (DNA): TGTGCCAGCAGCGTAGGGTGGGGAGGTGAGCAGCCCCAGCATTTT.